This T cell receptor (beta chain) was found in a study of T cell repertoires in cytomegalovirus infection. Study details: Indicated by public TCR beta signatures were CMV infection and matching HLA type. Findings and caveats of the study: The study identified carriers of CMV plus the relevant HLA from cumulative public TCR beta family frequency. Predominance within the ex vivo response was attributable to HLA-C-restricted CMV-specific TCR beta clonotypes.

From the reads, TCRdb called clonotypes with MiXCR, one entry per CDR3 protein. The sample holds some 440,000 distinct CDR3 sequences, approximately 30% seen once. This clonotype showed up just once. Its cognate antigen is unknown. Germline V lookup: CDR1 MDHEN, CDR2 SYDVKM. Trimming left V 5 bases short and J 3 bases short, with 11 bases between. This CDR3 has 14 amino acids. The chain carries TRBV28 and TRBJ2-4; D is ambiguous. The sequenced sample consisted of PBMCs. The clonotype was recovered from a human donor in good health (CMV status not recorded). Some clones in this sample may be carry-over from other donors' samples. CDR3 coding DNA: TGTGCCAGCAGTAGGCTGTGGAGCAAAAACATTCAGTACTTC. Translation: CASSRLWSKNIQYF.